A selection of T cell receptor beta chains follows, all from one sample in a study of blood T cell repertoires in COVID-19. Method: immunoSEQ multiplex PCR; TCRdb's copy keeps in-frame clones and lacks some. The sample comprises about 210,000 clones, roughly four fifths of which are singletons, and approximately 8% rests with the top ten. Sequences were obtained from peripheral blood. These TCRs come from a woman between 45 and 60 years old with active or convalescent COVID-19. Each CDR3 is given with its conserved first and last residue. The D gene is left open where the match is weak. Expanded clones are given a class, and other clones once, few, many or no size at all.

abundance,j_gene,v_gene,d_gene,CDR3nt,CDR3aa
few,TRBJ1-1,TRBV10-3,TRBD1,TGTGCCATCAGTGAGTCTTGGACAGGCGGATTTGAAGCTTTCTTT,CAISESWTGGFEAFF
NA,TRBJ1-5,TRBV7-2,TRBD1,TGTGCCAGCAGCTCGCCAAACAGGGGGAATCAGCCCCAGCATTTT,CASSSPNRGNQPQHF
NA,TRBJ2-7,TRBV6-1,TRBD1,TGTGCCAGCAGTGAATGGGACAGGGGGACAGGCTACGAGCAGTACTTC,CASSEWDRGTGYEQYF
few,TRBJ1-1,TRBV18,TRBD1,TGTGCCAGCTCACCCCAACAGGGGCCGGGTGACACTGAAGCTTTCTTT,CASSPQQGPGDTEAFF
few,TRBJ2-3,TRBV21-1,NA,TGTGCCAGCCTTTTGGGCGGGAGACCCCCACAAAATACGCAGTATTTT,CASLLGGRPPQNTQYF
NA,TRBJ1-2,TRBV5-4,TRBD1,TGTGCCAGCAGCTTATATAGACAGGGGGCCGATGGCTACACCTTC,CASSLYRQGADGYTF
NA,TRBJ2-2,TRBV18,NA,TGTGCCAGCTCACCACCGGGGGGTACCGGGGAGCTGTTTTTT,CASSPPGGTGELFF
NA,TRBJ2-7,TRBV1,NA,TGCACCAGCAGCCAAGACCTCGGGACTAGCGGGAGAAACCCCTACGAGCAGTACTTC,CTSSQDLGTSGRNPYEQYF
NA,TRBJ2-1,TRBV7-9,TRBD2,TGTGCCAGCTCCCGGGGGGATTACAATGAGCAGTTCTTC,CASSRGDYNEQFF
NA,TRBJ1-5,TRBV5-1,TRBD1,TGCGCCAGCAGCCCCGGACAGGGGGGGAATCAGCCCCAGCATTTT,CASSPGQGGNQPQHF
NA,TRBJ2-7,TRBV5-6,NA,TGTGCCAGCAGCCCGTTTATGAGCTCCTACGAGCAGTACTTC,CASSPFMSSYEQYF
NA,TRBJ2-7,TRBV11-3,TRBD2,TGTGCCAGCAGCCCTGGACTAGCGGGAGGGCCGGCCTACGAGCAGTACTTC,CASSPGLAGGPAYEQYF
NA,TRBJ1-6,TRBV3-1/TRBV3-2,NA,TGTGCCAGCAGCGACACAGGGACCGAGCGATCACCCCTCCACTTT,CASSDTGTERSPLHF
NA,TRBJ2-3,TRBV6-5,TRBD1,TGTGCCAGCTCGAGGGGGCAATGGGATACGCAGTATTTT,CASSRGQWDTQYF
once,TRBJ2-5,TRBV6-5,TRBD2,TGTGCCAGCAGTTACGGATACGGGGGGTCCCAAGAGACCCAGTACTTC,CASSYGYGGSQETQYF
NA,TRBJ2-1,TRBV4-2,NA,TGTGCCAGCAGCCAAGACCCTAGCGTGGCCTACAATGAGCAGTTCTTC,CASSQDPSVAYNEQFF
NA,TRBJ2-2,TRBV28,NA,TGTGCCAGCAGTTCGCTACCACGCCCGAACACCGGGGAGCTGTTTTTT,CASSSLPRPNTGELFF
NA,TRBJ2-3,TRBV7-9,TRBD1,TGTGCCAGCAGCTTAGCGGACAGGGGAGGCACAGATACGCAGTATTTT,CASSLADRGGTDTQYF
NA,TRBJ2-7,TRBV5-4,NA,TGTGCCAGCAGCTTTTGGGAGCCCCCCTACGAGCAGTACTTC,CASSFWEPPYEQYF